This T cell receptor (beta chain) appears in the sequencing data of a study of early T cells in non-severe SARS-CoV-2 infection. Study background: Sequencing of unsorted whole blood was done on bulk RNA, leaving chains unpaired.

V lost 5 bases to trimming and J lost 7 bases; unmatched junction nucleotides: 6. This CDR3 is built from 15 residues. Germline V CDR1 and CDR2: MGHDK, SYGVNS. Attachment of unique molecular identifiers was made to individual cDNA molecules. TCRdb used MiXCR to reprocess the 5' RACE reads, holding one entry per CDR3 protein. The sample consists of around 86,000 distinct CDR3 sequences, over 12% of them appearing once. This clonotype was counted between two and nine times. This TCR was sampled from an adult who was a healthcare worker with PCR-confirmed SARS-CoV-2 infection or an uninfected control (not recorded which). V gene TRBV25-1 combines with J gene TRBJ1-6; TRBD1 agrees at 9 bases. The sample consisted of whole blood. The CDR3 here is CASSLRTGANSPLHF. CDR3 DNA sequence: TGTGCCAGCAGTTTACGGACAGGGGCCAATTCACCCCTCCACTTT.